Listed here are 27 T cell receptor beta chains from one sample, sequenced in a study of CD8 T cells in ankylosing spondylitis (dated by TCRdb to about 2017). Library method: 5' RACE. The reads were generated on an Illumina HiSeq 2500. Using fastp at Q25 and MiXCR, TCRdb reprocessed the public reads and kept productive beta chains. Records with the same CDR3 protein are collapsed into one entry carrying the most frequent genes and DNA. In all, the sample holds 240,000 or so distinct CDR3 sequences, and 8.6% of those were seen once. The top ten constitute under 7.5% of the sample. The sequenced sample was blood, either unsorted or a sorted T cell fraction (not recorded which). The receptors shown here come from a male donor with ankylosing spondylitis or in good health (not recorded which).

This clonotype was observed a few times. The genes are TRBV29-1 and TRBJ2-1; weak D call: TRBD1 (6 bases). Germline V gene sequence: CDR1 SQVTM, CDR2 ANQGSEA. The CDR3 contains 13 residues. Deletions cut 6 bases from V and 6 bases from J, with 15 bases between. CDR3 residues: CSVGAVRSNEQFF. For the CDR3, the DNA is TGCAGCGTGGGGGCCGTTCGGTCCAATGAGCAGTTCTTC.

In this sample, this clonotype turned up many times. J is TRBJ2-2 and V is TRBV12-3 or TRBV12-4; weak D call: TRBD2 (5 bases). Trimming took 4 bases from V and 2 from J, leaving 17 bases between them. The length of the CDR3 is 17 residues. The DNA of the CDR3 is TGTGCCAGCAGTTCCGAGACTACCTCTGATAACACCGGGGAGCTGTTTTTT. This gives the protein CASSSETTSDNTGELFF.

This clonotype was seen many times. The chain is built from TRBV7-9 and TRBJ2-7; D remains unclear. Deletions cut 2 bases from V and 7 bases from J, with 9 bases between. This CDR3 contains 12 residues. Germline CDR1 reads SEHNR; CDR2 reads FQNEAQ (reference sequence). CDR3 region: CASSLYGIEQYF. The DNA for the CDR3 is TGTGCCAGCAGCTTATATGGGATAGAGCAGTACTTC.

This clonotype showed up many times. CDR3: CASSPEPQGNTEAFF. The CDR3 DNA is TGTGCCAGTAGTCCAGAACCACAGGGGAACACTGAAGCTTTCTTT. The chain joins TRBV19 to TRBJ1-1; the D gene is possibly TRBD1 (6 bases). Trimming removed 5 bases at V and 1 base at J, with 14 bases between. Germline CDR1 LNHDA, CDR2 SQIVND (reference sequence). The CDR3 contains 15 residues.

In its sample, this clonotype was seen many times. The chain recombines TRBV29-1 with TRBJ1-1; the D gene is possibly TRBD1 (5 bases). There are 13 residues in the CDR3. Germline V gene lookup returns CDR1 SQVTM and CDR2 ANQGSEA. Trimming cost V 5 bases and J 2 bases, with 12 bases left between them. The CDR3 is CSVWQGTNTEAFF. Written as DNA, the CDR3 is TGCAGCGTTTGGCAGGGCACAAACACTGAAGCTTTCTTT.

This clonotype was counted at least ten times. CDR3 coding DNA: TGTGCCAGCATTCTGACAGGGGGCCGGACTGAAGCTTTCTTT. It encodes CASILTGGRTEAFF. This chain joins TRBV12-3 or TRBV12-4 and TRBJ1-1; 10 bases are a match to TRBD1. The CDR3 sequence is 14 residues long. The junction had 7 bases not matched to a gene; V was cut back by 7 bases and J by 5 bases.

The chain joins TRBV30 to TRBJ1-2, with D perhaps matching TRBD1 (5 bases). The CDR3 is 13 amino acids. V lost 4 bases and J 3 bases, leaving 12 bases between the germline ends. Germline CDR1 GTSNPN, CDR2 SVGIG (reference sequence). The CDR3 sequence: CAWTGIGDYGYTF. CDR3 DNA: TGTGCCTGGACAGGGATTGGTGACTATGGCTACACCTTC. Based on the CDR3 plus reference TRBV30 and TRBJ1-2, the full variable domain is SQTIHQWPATLVQPVGSPLSLECTVEGTSNPNLYWYRQAAGRGLQLLFYSVGIGQISSEVPQNLSASRPQDRQFILSSKKLLLSDSGFYLCAWTGIGDYGYTFGSGTRLTVV.

This clonotype occurred many times. The DNA of the CDR3 is TGTGCCAGCTCGTCTACCCAGAACACTGAAGCTTTCTTT. It codes for CASSSTQNTEAFF. The chain recombines TRBV18 with TRBJ1-1; D gene uncertain. The CDR3 is 13 residues long. V was trimmed by 6 bases and J by 1 base, leaving 9 bases between them. From germline, CDR1 is KGHSH and CDR2 LQKENI.

This clonotype appeared many times. The rearrangement uses TRBV19 and TRBJ1-2; D is ambiguous. V dropped 6 bases and J dropped 1 base, with 6 bases sitting between them. This CDR3 region has 12 residues. Germline V gene lookup returns CDR1 LNHDA and CDR2 SQIVND (reference sequence). CDR3 loop: CASRSDNYGYTF. The DNA for the CDR3 is TGTGCCAGTAGAAGCGATAACTATGGCTACACCTTC.

The genes are TRBV7-9 and TRBJ2-1, with D possibly being TRBD2 (6 bases). Deletions cut 1 base from V and 11 bases from J, with 21 bases between. From germline, CDR1 is SEHNR and CDR2 FQNEAQ (reference sequence). The CDR3 is 16 amino acids. CDR3 region: CASSLGVREIREKQFF. CDR3 bases: TGTGCCAGCAGCTTAGGAGTTCGGGAGATCCGAGAAAAGCAGTTCTTC.

On this clonotype itself: The conserved final phenylalanine or tryptophan is absent from the CDR3, which likely points to a read error. The limits of the CDR3 on the DNA are not certain, so only TCRdb's listed CDR3 is given. The chain uses TRBV10-3 and TRBJ2-7; the table's D call, TRBD2, has no DNA check behind it. With termini counted, the CDR3 has 11 amino acids. Per germline, CDR1 ENHRY and CDR2 SYGVKD. The CDR3 loop is CAISDGQVPAL.

This clonotype was seen a few times. The rearrangement joins TRBV4-3 to TRBJ2-1; TRBD2 matches at 8 bases. Germline V gene sequence: CDR1 LGHNA, CDR2 YSLEER. V trimming: 4 bases; J trimming: 6 bases; junction bases outside the gene matches: 11. This CDR3 is 16 amino acids long. The CDR3 is CASSPSLGTSANEQFF. CDR3 nucleotide sequence: TGCGCCAGCAGCCCATCCCTAGGGACTAGTGCCAATGAGCAGTTCTTC.

This clonotype occurred many times. The chain has TRBV10-3 and TRBJ2-7, with 7 bases aligning to TRBD1. Trimming took 6 bases from V and 2 from J; bases not matched to a gene: 4. Germline V gene lookup returns CDR1 ENHRY and CDR2 SYGVKD. There are 13 residues in the CDR3. CDR3 nucleotides: TGTGCCATCAGAGGACAGGACACCTACGAGCAGTACTTC. Its protein is CAIRGQDTYEQYF.

This clonotype has at least ten counts. V is TRBV7-2 and J is TRBJ1-2; 7 bases are shared with TRBD1. Germline loops: CDR1 SGHTA, CDR2 FQGNSA. V lost 2 bases and J lost 7; bases outside the gene matches: 7. CDR3 length: 14 amino acids. CDR3 nucleotide sequence: TGTGCCAGCAGCTTACCTAACAGGGGAGGTGGCTACACCTTC. Translation: CASSLPNRGGGYTF.

This chain uses TRBV6-5 with TRBJ2-1, with TRBD2 identical over 15 bases. The CDR3 is 16 amino acids. The junction had 4 bases not matched to a gene; V was cut back by 2 bases and J by 8 bases. In germline, CDR1 is MNHEY, CDR2 SVGAGI. CDR3 nucleotides: TGTGCCAGCAGTTACGGGGGACTAGCGGGAGGCTATGAGCAGTTCTTC. It yields the protein CASSYGGLAGGYEQFF.

This clonotype came up many times. V usage is TRBV6-6 and J usage is TRBJ2-7, with 7 bases fitting TRBD1. Per germline, CDR1 MNHNY and CDR2 SVGAGI (reference sequence). V lost 8 bases and J lost 5; bases outside the gene matches: 6. This CDR3 has 12 residues. The CDR3 DNA reads TGTGCCAGCGGACCTACAGGGGACGAGCAGTACTTC. Its protein is CASGPTGDEQYF.

This clonotype was detected only a few times. V and J are TRBV5-1 and TRBJ2-7; tentative D call: TRBD2 (6 bases). The CDR3 sequence is 15 residues long. Trimming took 1 base from V and 2 from J, leaving 13 bases between them. Per the germline V gene, CDR1 is SGHRS and CDR2 is YFSETQ. The CDR3 DNA reads TGCGCCAGCAGCTTGTTACTAGCCGAAGCCTACGAGCAGTACTTC. It yields the protein CASSLLLAEAYEQYF.

The V gene is TRBV12-3 or TRBV12-4, the J gene TRBJ1-5; TRBD1 aligns across 9 bases. This CDR3 contains 16 residues. Trimming at V came to 2 bases and at J to 3 bases, leaving 5 bases not matched to a gene. CDR3 sequence reads: CASSLPGTGPNQPQHF. CDR3 bases: TGTGCCAGCAGTTTACCCGGGACAGGGCCCAATCAGCCCCAGCATTTT.

This clonotype was counted ten times or more. The chain carries TRBV27 and TRBJ2-3, with D unresolved. The germline V gene encodes CDR1 MNHEY and CDR2 SMNVEV (reference sequence). There are 16 residues in the CDR3. V was trimmed by 1 base and J by 2 bases, leaving 13 bases between them. CDR3 bases: TGTGCCAGCAGTTTATTCTACGGAATAACCACAGATACGCAGTATTTT. It translates to CASSLFYGITTDTQYF.

This clonotype was detected ten times or more. The genes are TRBV15 and TRBJ1-5, with D possibly matching TRBD1 (6 bases). The CDR3 runs 18 residues. Germline V gives CDR1 LNHNV, CDR2 YYDKDF (reference sequence). The germline V and J ends were trimmed by 5 bases and 1 base, with 21 bases remaining between them. The CDR3 DNA sequence: TGTGCCACCAGCGGCCCAGACAGGCTGAGGGGGAGCAATCAGCCCCAGCATTTT. Encoded protein: CATSGPDRLRGSNQPQHF.

This clonotype was counted ten times or more. The chain links TRBV11-2 to TRBJ2-7, with 12 bases aligning to TRBD1. CDR3 length: 18 amino acids. CDR1 and CDR2 from the germline V gene are SGHAT and FQNNGV. The J segment lost 5 bases and the V segment lost 6 bases, leaving 17 bases of the junction unmatched. In nucleotides, the CDR3 is TGTGCCAGCAGTTACCAACCCCTTGGGACAGGGGGCGGGGACGAGCAGTACTTC. Translated, it gives CASSYQPLGTGGGDEQYF.

This clonotype was seen many times. The J gene is TRBJ2-1, the V gene TRBV9; TRBD2 agrees at 10 bases. The V gene's germline CDR1 is SGDLS and CDR2 YYNGEE. CDR3 length: 16 residues. V was clipped by 0 bases and J by 9 bases; unmatched bases: 9. CDR3 nucleotides: TGTGCCAGCAGCGTAGAAAGCGGGGGGGCCGGTAGTGAGCAGTTCTTC. This sequence encodes CASSVESGGAGSEQFF. Full variable domain (remainder filled in from reference TRBV9 and TRBJ2-1): DSGVTQTPKHLITATGQRVTLRCSPRSGDLSVYWYQQSLDQGLQFLIQYYNGEERAKGNILERFSAQQFPDLHSELNLSSLELGDSALYFCASSVESGGAGSEQFFGPGTRLTVL.

The chain uses TRBV30 and TRBJ1-2; no firm D call. CDR1 and CDR2 (germline): GTSNPN, SVGIG (reference sequence). This CDR3 spans 13 amino acids. The V and J ends lost 5 bases and 3 bases respectively, with 13 bases between them. The CDR3 DNA reads as TGTGCCTGGGGACTTCGAAGGGACTATGGCTACACCTTC. As protein: CAWGLRRDYGYTF. The full variable domain, in which reference TRBV30 and TRBJ1-2 provide the parts outside the CDR3, is SQTIHQWPATLVQPVGSPLSLECTVEGTSNPNLYWYRQAAGRGLQLLFYSVGIGQISSEVPQNLSASRPQDRQFILSSKKLLLSDSGFYLCAWGLRRDYGYTFGSGTRLTVV.

As regards this clonotype: This may be a read error, as it is one base from a much larger clone. The CDR3 coding sequence is TGTGCCAGCAGTTTACGGGGGTACTATGGCCACACCTTC. As protein: CASSLRGYYGHTF. The chain carries TRBV12-3 or TRBV12-4 and TRBJ1-2, with D perhaps TRBD1 (5 bases). This CDR3 is 13 amino acids long.

This clonotype is labeled medium-sized. The chain couples TRBV12-3 or TRBV12-4 to TRBJ2-7; D uncertain. The CDR3 sequence is 14 residues long. Trimming removed 3 bases at V and 2 bases at J, with 11 bases between. The CDR3: CASSFSLGTYEQYF. DNA for the CDR3: TGTGCCAGCAGTTTTTCCCTTGGCACCTACGAGCAGTACTTC.

This sequence joins TRBV3-1 and TRBJ1-1; the D is unclear. The CDR3 sequence is 11 residues long. V lost 11 bases and J 7 bases, leaving 14 bases between the germline ends. Germline V CDR1 and CDR2: LGHDT, YNNKEL (reference sequence). The CDR3 sequence: CAATHRGEAFF. The CDR3 DNA follows: TGTGCCGCTACTCACCGAGGTGAAGCTTTCTTT.

This clonotype was counted ten times or more. The rearrangement uses TRBV21-1 and TRBJ2-5; the table's D call, TRBD1, has no DNA check behind it. TRBV21-1 is given as a pseudogene. This CDR3 spans 20 amino acids. CDR3 residues: CASSKALRRPGQGIGETQYF. The CDR3, as DNA: TGTGCCAGCAGCAAAGCGCTTCGTAGGCCGGGACAGGGGATTGGAGAGACCCAGTACTTC.